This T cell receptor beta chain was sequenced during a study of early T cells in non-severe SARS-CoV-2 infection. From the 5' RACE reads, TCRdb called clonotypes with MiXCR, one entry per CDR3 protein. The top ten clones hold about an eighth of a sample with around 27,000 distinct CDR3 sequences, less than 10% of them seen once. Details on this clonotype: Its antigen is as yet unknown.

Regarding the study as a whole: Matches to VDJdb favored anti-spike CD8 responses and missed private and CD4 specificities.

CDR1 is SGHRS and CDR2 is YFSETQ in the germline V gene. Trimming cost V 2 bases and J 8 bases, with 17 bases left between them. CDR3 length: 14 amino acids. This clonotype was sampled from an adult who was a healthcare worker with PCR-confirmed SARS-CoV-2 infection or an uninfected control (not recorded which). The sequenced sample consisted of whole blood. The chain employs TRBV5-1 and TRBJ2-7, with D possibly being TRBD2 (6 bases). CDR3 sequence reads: CASSFGTPEGQQYF. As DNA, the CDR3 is TGCGCCAGCAGCTTCGGGACTCCTGAGGGGCAGCAGTACTTC.